A selection of T cell receptor beta chains follows, all from one sample in a study of metastatic and nonmetastatic thyroid tumors. TCRdb re-called the PCR reads via MiXCR. This table has about 21,000 clones, 18% appearing once. Sequenced: blood. The receptors were gathered from a male donor with papillary thyroid cancer or a benign thyroid nodule (not recorded which). Some clones in this sample may be carry-over from other donors' samples. Both conserved end residues are trimmed from each CDR3. The D gene is left open where the match is weak.

D,V,CDR3
TRBD2,TRBV7-6,ASSPRRLLAAPQETQY
TRBD2,TRBV6-4,ASSEAGTSGTDTQY
-,TRBV30,AIDMINPSYNSPLH
-,TRBV6-1,ATTQTGANDEKLF
TRBD2,TRBV4-1,ASSQTSGGANIQY
-,TRBV5-1,ASRALTGSTVSPLH
TRBD1,TRBV4-1,ASSRIDLTGGQGYEQY
TRBD1,TRBV19,ASSIGTGSYEQY
-,TRBV2,ASSDRAKNIQY
TRBD2,TRBV20-1,SARGLAGVSQY
TRBD1,TRBV18,ASSRDRGDGYT
-,TRBV7-8,ASSYDRWTEAF
-,TRBV20-1,SASNSPGVDEKLF
TRBD2,TRBV9,ASSVSGGSSYNEQF
TRBD1,TRBV7-9,ASSPDRGVNVLT
-,TRBV6-1,ASSEVGRGSSPLH
TRBD2,TRBV30,AWSVDSGTYNEQF
TRBD2,TRBV5-4,ASSFLLAALTDTQY
TRBD2,TRBV19,ASSMGLAGGFTGELF
TRBD1,TRBV7-9,ASSWTGLWYGYT
TRBD1,TRBV9,ASSGGQIEQETQY
TRBD2,TRBV5-1,ASSQPSGSNTGELF
-,TRBV3-1,ASSQEGGIVQPQH
-,TRBV5-1,ASSSTTDTQY
TRBD2,TRBV6-1,ASWEGPVNEQF
TRBD2,TRBV30,AWSPLAGDYNEQF
-,TRBV2,ACIRTGVGEAF
-,TRBV20-1,SASVPGRAGEQY
-,TRBV6-1,ASRVQMNTEAF
-,TRBV20-1,SAPRREIFDEQF
TRBD1,TRBV27,ASSLYGWTGADGYT
-,TRBV9,ASSVAPSYNSPLH
TRBD1,TRBV6-9,ASSCRSRDRGPIVWEKLF
-,TRBV11-2,ASSLDRSGSSSYEQY
-,TRBV7-2,ASSFSLRGTPLYNEQF
TRBD2,TRBV30,AWRLAGTDTQY
TRBD2,TRBV11-3,ASGKGLVNYEQY
-,TRBV7-2,ASGQRTEAF
-,TRBV6-1,ASSAGPGDRYEQY
-,TRBV6-1,ASSVQDFSHEQY
-,TRBV5-1,ASSFPRPEQF
-,TRBV9,ASSPVVGLYGEQF
-,TRBV7-9,ASSLEPGTEAF
TRBD1,TRBV30,AWSVGTDYEQY
-,TRBV28,ASSLTTNQETQY
TRBD2,TRBV30,AWRERGLAGNNEQF
-,TRBV5-1,ASSLEIGGGKGLEQY
TRBD2,TRBV5-5,ASSRGGEYEQY
-,TRBV7-6,ASSLSNEQF
-,TRBV28,ASSFNFQETQY
TRBD2,TRBV5-4,ASSLGTSGDTDTQY
TRBD1,TRBV12-5,ASGLRTGPFEQY